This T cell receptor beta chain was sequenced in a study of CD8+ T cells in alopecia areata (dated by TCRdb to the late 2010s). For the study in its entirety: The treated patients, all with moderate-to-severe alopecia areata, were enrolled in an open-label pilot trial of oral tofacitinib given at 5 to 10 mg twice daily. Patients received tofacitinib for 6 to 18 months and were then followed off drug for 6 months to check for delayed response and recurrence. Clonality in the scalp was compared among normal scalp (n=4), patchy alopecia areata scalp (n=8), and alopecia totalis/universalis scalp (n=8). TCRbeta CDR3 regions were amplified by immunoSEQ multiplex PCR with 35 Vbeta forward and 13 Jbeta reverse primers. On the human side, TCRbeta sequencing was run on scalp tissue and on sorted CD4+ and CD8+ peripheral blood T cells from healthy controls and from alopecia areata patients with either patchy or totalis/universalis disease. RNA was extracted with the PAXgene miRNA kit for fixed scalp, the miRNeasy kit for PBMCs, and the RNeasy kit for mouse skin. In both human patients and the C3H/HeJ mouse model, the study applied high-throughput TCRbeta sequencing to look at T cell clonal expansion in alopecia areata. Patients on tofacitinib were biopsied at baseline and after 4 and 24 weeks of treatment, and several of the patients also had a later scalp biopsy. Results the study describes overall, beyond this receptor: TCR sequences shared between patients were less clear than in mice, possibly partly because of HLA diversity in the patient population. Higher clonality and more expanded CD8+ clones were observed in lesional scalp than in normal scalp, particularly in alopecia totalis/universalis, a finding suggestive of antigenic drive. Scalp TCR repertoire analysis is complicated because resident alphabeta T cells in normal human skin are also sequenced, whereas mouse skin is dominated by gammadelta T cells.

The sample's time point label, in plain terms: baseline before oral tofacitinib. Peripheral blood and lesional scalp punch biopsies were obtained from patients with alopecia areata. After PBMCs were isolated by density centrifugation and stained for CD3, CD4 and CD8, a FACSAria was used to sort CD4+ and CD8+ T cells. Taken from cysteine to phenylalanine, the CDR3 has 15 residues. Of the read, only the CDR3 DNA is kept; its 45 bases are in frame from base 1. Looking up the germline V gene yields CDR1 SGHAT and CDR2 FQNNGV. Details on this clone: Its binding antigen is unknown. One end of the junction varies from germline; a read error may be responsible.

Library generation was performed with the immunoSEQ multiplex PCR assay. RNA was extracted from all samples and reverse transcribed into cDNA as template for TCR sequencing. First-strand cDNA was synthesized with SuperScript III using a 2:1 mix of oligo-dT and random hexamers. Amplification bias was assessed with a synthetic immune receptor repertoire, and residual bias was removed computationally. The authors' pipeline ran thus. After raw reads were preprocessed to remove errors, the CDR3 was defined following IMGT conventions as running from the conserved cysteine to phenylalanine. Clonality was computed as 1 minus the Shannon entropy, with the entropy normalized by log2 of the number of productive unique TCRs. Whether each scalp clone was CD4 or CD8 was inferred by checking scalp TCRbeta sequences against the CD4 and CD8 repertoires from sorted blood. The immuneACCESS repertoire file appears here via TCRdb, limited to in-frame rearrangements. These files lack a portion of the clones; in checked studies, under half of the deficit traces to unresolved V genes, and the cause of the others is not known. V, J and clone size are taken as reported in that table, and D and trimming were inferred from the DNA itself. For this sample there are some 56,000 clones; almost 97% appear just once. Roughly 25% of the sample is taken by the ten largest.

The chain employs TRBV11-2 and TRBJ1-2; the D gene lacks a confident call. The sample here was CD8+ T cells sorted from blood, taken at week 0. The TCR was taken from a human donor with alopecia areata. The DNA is TGCGCCAGCAGCCAAGGACGGACTCCTAACTATGGCTACACCTTC. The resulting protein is CASSQGRTPNYGYTF.